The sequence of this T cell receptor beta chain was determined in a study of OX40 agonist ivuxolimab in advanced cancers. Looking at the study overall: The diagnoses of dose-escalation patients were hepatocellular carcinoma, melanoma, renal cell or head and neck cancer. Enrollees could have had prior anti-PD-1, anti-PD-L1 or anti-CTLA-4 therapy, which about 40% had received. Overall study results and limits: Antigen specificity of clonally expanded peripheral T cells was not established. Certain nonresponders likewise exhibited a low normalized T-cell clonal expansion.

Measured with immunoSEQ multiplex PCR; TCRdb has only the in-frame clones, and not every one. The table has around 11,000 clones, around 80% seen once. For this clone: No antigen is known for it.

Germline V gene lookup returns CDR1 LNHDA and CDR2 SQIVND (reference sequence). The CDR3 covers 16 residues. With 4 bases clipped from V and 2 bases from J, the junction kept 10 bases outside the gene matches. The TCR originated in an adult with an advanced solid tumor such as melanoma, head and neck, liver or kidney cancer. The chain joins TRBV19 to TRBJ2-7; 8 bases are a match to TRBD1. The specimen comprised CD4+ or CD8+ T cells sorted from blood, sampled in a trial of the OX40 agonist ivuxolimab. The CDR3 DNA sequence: TGTGCCAGTAGTAAACCGTCCGGGACAGGCACCTACGAGCAGTACTTC. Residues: CASSKPSGTGTYEQYF.